This T cell receptor (beta chain) emerged from a study of T cell repertoires in cytomegalovirus infection. The CDR3 runs to 15 residues. Germline assignment: CDR1 MNHNS and CDR2 SASEGT. Trimming removed 0 bases from V and 4 bases from J, with 12 bases in between. This clonotype was counted a few times. Its specificity is unknown. Regarding the study as a whole: The response measured ex vivo was dominated by TCR beta clonotypes (HLA-C-restricted and CMV-specific).

TCRdb reanalysed the reads using MiXCR and keeps one entry per CDR3 protein. The sample records some 350,000 distinct CDR3 sequences, 25% to 35% being singletons. The sequencing used cultured PBMCs, collected from culture after CMV antigen stimulation. The rearrangement joins TRBV6-1 to TRBJ1-1; possibly TRBD1 for D (5 bases). This sequence was found in a human donor in good health (CMV status not recorded). Some clones in this sample may be carry-over from other donors' samples. CDR3 protein: CASSEAKGLGTEAFF. CDR3 DNA: TGTGCCAGCAGTGAAGCGAAGGGGCTGGGCACTGAAGCTTTCTTT.